The sequence of this T cell receptor beta chain was determined in a study of OX40 agonist ivuxolimab in advanced cancers. About the full investigation: Ivuxolimab was an agonistic, fully human IgG2 monoclonal antibody directed against OX40 (CD134), a costimulatory receptor. Intravenous ivuxolimab was administered to patients every 2 weeks at six dose levels: 0.01, 0.1, 0.3, 1.5, 3 and 10 mg/kg. Of the roughly 51 patients in dose escalation, some 19 had hepatocellular carcinoma, approximately 15 had melanoma, 9 had renal cell carcinoma and 9 had head and neck cancer. A male proportion of roughly 80% and a mean age of roughly 55 years, ranging from about 20 to 79, were recorded for the dose-escalation cohort. Prior anti-PD-1, anti-PD-L1 or anti-CTLA-4 therapy was permitted, and 30% to 45% of dose-escalation patients had received checkpoint inhibitors. Partial responses occurred in three dose-escalation patients: two with cutaneous melanoma and one with hepatocellular carcinoma. The point of sequencing TCRbeta in the periphery was to test whether ivuxolimab changed TCR sequence diversity and drove clonal T-cell expansion. The monotherapy dose-escalation portion (N ≈ 56 patients) of the phase I ivuxolimab trial is reported in the paper.

The CDR3 spans 15 residues, from the cysteine through the phenylalanine. Left in the record is the CDR3 DNA by itself, 45 bases read in frame from the first base. From V the trimming removes 6 bases and from J it removes 8 bases, while the gene matches leave 8 bases of the junction unaccounted for. CDR1 and CDR2 are read off the germline V gene as KGHSH and LQKENI. The investigation overall reported the following: After ivuxolimab, more expanded clones were found on average in CD8+ T cells than in CD4+ T cells. At doses from 0.1 to 3.0 mg/kg, clonal expansion was seen in both CD4+ and CD8+ blood T cells between baseline and week 6. Low levels of normalized T-cell clonal expansion were also seen in some nonresponding patients. Partial responders in the 0.1-3.0 mg/kg groups had among the lowest normalized peripheral clonal expansion, especially among CD8+ T cells. The antigen specificity of the clonally expanded peripheral T cells was not determined.

To sequence the TCRbeta CDR3 region, genomic DNA was isolated from the sorted cells. The immunoSEQ Assay was used for sequencing of TCRbeta CDR3 regions. TCRdb took over this immuneACCESS table, retaining in-frame rearrangements with V and J assigned. Such tables are incomplete; in checked studies, under half of the missing clones stem from an unresolved V gene, and the remainder is unexplained. The sample includes tens of thousands of clones, with around 90% observed a single time. Of the sample, roughly 5% falls within the top ten clones. Worth noting for this clone: Its antigen remains unidentified. One base away there is no much larger clone; base qualities are not given.

Patients with a history of autoimmune disease or receiving systemic immunosuppression were excluded from the trial. Peripheral blood for TCR sequencing was drawn from every dose cohort at baseline, at cycle 4 day 1 and at cycle 7 day 1. The samples were taken from a phase I, first-in-human, multicenter, open-label dose-escalation trial of ivuxolimab. Adults with locally advanced or metastatic melanoma, renal cell, hepatocellular, or head and neck squamous cell carcinoma were enrolled in the trial. CD4+ and CD8+ T cells were sorted separately from peripheral blood before TCR sequencing. The sequences come from CD4+ or CD8+ T cells sorted from blood, collected in a trial of the OX40 agonist ivuxolimab. The V and J segments used are TRBV18 and TRBJ2-1, with 12 bases matching TRBD2. This clonotype originated in an adult with an advanced solid tumor such as melanoma, head and neck, liver or kidney cancer. The DNA sequence is given as TGTGCCAGCTCCCTCACTAGCGGGAGGCATGATGAGCAGTTCTTC. Its protein reads: CASSLTSGRHDEQFF.